The present TCR beta chain was sequenced within a study of T cells in Graves' hyperthyroidism and ophthalmopathy. Turning to the study itself: Peripheral blood specimens were obtained at initial diagnosis, prior to any treatment. Overall study findings and caveats: Ophthalmopathy cases were set apart from stable hyperthyroidism by a 13 V-J model.

With regard to this clonotype: Its antigen is currently unknown.

Trimming cost V 6 bases and J 2 bases, with 14 bases left between them. This CDR3 region has 14 residues. CDR1 and CDR2 from the germline V gene are MDHEN and SYDVKM. TCR beta CDR3 sequences were amplified from RNA transcripts. TCR CDR3 underwent first-round RT-PCR with the HTBI primer set. TCRdb re-derived calls from the multiplex PCR reads in MiXCR, one entry per CDR3 protein. The table includes 340,000 or so distinct CDR3 sequences, about 15% detected once. This TCR was recovered from a man in his thirties or forties with Graves' hyperthyroidism. The sequenced sample was blood. The rearrangement joins TRBV28 to TRBJ2-7; D uncertain. CDR3 region: CASRSRVRAYEQYF. The CDR3 bases are TGTGCCAGCAGGTCTAGGGTACGGGCCTACGAGCAGTACTTC.